These T cell receptor beta chains were read from a single sample in a study of blood T cell repertoires in COVID-19. The protocol was immunoSEQ multiplex PCR, while the TCRdb copy is restricted to in-frame clones and leaves out a portion. The sample consists of nearly 250,000 clones, 86% of them appearing once. Material: peripheral blood. These receptors came from a woman older than 75 with COVID-19, enrolled during active disease. Both conserved end residues are part of each CDR3. The order of the fields is D gene, clone size, J gene, V gene, CDR3 DNA, CDR3 protein. D genes are given only for firm matches. Rows may omit the clone size; those that give it use once, few, many or a size class.

NA | NA | TRBJ1-3 | TRBV11-2 | TGTGCCAGCAGCCCCCACAGGGATCTCATATCTGGAAACACCATATATTTT | CASSPHRDLISGNTIYF
TRBD1 | NA | TRBJ2-2 | TRBV24-1 | TGTGCCACCAGCTCGGGACAGGGGAACACCGGGGAGCTGTTTTTT | CATSSGQGNTGELFF
NA | once | TRBJ1-1 | TRBV27 | TGTGCCAGCAGAGCTTCAAGGGGAGGAGCCTATGAAGCTTTCTTT | CASRASRGGAYEAFF
NA | NA | TRBJ2-7 | TRBV18 | TGTGCCAGCTCACCAGAGGTACAAGGAGATTCTTGGCAGTACTTC | CASSPEVQGDSWQYF
NA | NA | TRBJ1-4 | TRBV28 | TGTGCCAGCAGTTACTCTAATGAAAAACTGTTTTTT | CASSYSNEKLFF
TRBD1 | NA | TRBJ1-4 | TRBV27 | TGTGCCAGCAGTCGGGGGGCCGGTGGGGACAGGATTAATGAAAAACTGTTTTTT | CASSRGAGGDRINEKLFF
NA | NA | TRBJ1-1 | TRBV20-1 | TGCAGTGCCCAGGGAAACACTGAAGCTTTCTTT | CSAQGNTEAFF
NA | NA | TRBJ1-6 | TRBV19 | TGTGCCAGTAGTATACAGGTTGGGCCCCTCCACTTT | CASSIQVGPLHF
TRBD1 | NA | TRBJ1-3 | TRBV5-1 | TGCGCCAGCAGCATGGGGACAGCTGGAAACACCATATATTTT | CASSMGTAGNTIYF
TRBD1 | NA | TRBJ2-7 | TRBV7-2 | TGTGCCAGCAGCCCAGGGACAGCCCTCTCCTACGAGCAGTACTTC | CASSPGTALSYEQYF
NA | NA | TRBJ1-1 | TRBV7-6 | TGTGCCAGCAGCTACTCCCCGGACAGCTTCATGAACACTGAAGCTTTCTTT | CASSYSPDSFMNTEAFF
NA | NA | TRBJ2-5 | TRBV5-1 | TGCGCCAGCAGGGACCACAGGGGGGGAGAGACCCAGTACTTC | CASRDHRGGETQYF
TRBD2 | NA | TRBJ2-5 | TRBV9 | TGTGCCAGCAGCGGGCATCCACTAGCGGGGAAAGAGACCCAGTACTTC | CASSGHPLAGKETQYF
NA | NA | TRBJ2-5 | TRBV28 | TGTGCCAGCAGTCCCAGCGGTCCGAAGACCCAGTACTTC | CASSPSGPKTQYF
NA | NA | TRBJ1-2 | TRBV5-1 | TGCGCCAGCAGCCTCTCAGGGGATAACTATGGCTACACCTTC | CASSLSGDNYGYTF
TRBD2 | NA | TRBJ2-4 | TRBV3-1/TRBV3-2 | TGTGCCAGCAGCCATGAAGGGACTAGCGGAGCCAAAAACATTCAGTACTTC | CASSHEGTSGAKNIQYF
TRBD2 | NA | TRBJ2-5 | TRBV3-1/TRBV3-2 | TGTGCCAGCAGCCAAGGGCTAGCGGGGGGTTCCGAGACCCAGTACTTC | CASSQGLAGGSETQYF
NA | NA | TRBJ2-3 | TRBV5-1 | TGCGCCAGCAGCTTGATCGGGGGGCAAGATACGCAGTATTTT | CASSLIGGQDTQYF
TRBD2 | NA | TRBJ2-1 | TRBV7-9 | TGTGCCAGCAGCTCAATTAGCGGGGTGGCCTACAATGAGCAGTTCTTC | CASSSISGVAYNEQFF
TRBD1 | NA | TRBJ1-4 | TRBV5-8 | TGTGCCAGCAGCTTGGAGGGGGCGTCCACTAATGAAAAACTGTTTTTT | CASSLEGASTNEKLFF